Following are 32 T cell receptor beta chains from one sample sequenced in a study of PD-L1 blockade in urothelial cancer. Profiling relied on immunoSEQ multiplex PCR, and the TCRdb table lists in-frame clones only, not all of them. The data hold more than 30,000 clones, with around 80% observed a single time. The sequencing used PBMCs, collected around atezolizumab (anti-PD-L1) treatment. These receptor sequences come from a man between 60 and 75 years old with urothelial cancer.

CDR3 region: CASSASPGGNNEQFF. The CDR3 bases are TGTGCCAGCAGTGCCTCCCCGGGGGGCAACAATGAGCAGTTCTTC. The chain uses TRBV28 and TRBJ2-1; TRBD2 is a possible D gene (7 bases). This CDR3 contains 15 residues. Germline CDR1 and CDR2: MDHEN and SYDVKM. The germline V and J ends were trimmed by 5 bases and 5 bases, with 16 bases remaining between them.

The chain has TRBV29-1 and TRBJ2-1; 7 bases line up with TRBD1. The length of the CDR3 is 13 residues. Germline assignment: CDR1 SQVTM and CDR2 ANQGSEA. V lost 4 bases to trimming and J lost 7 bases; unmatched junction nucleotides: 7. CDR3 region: CSVVRGRLNEQFF. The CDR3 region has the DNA TGCAGCGTTGTTAGGGGGCGGCTAAATGAGCAGTTCTTC.

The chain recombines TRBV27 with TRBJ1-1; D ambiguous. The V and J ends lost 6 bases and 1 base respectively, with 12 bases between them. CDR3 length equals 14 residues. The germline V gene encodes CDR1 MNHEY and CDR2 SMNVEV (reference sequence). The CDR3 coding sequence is TGTGCCAGCAGAGCCTATAATAAGAACACTGAAGCTTTCTTT. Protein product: CASRAYNKNTEAFF.

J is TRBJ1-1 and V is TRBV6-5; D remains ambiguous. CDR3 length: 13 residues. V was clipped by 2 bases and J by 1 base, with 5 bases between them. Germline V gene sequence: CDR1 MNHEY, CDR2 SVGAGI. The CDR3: CASSYRGNTEAFF. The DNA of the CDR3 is TGTGCCAGCAGTTACCGGGGGAACACTGAAGCTTTCTTT.

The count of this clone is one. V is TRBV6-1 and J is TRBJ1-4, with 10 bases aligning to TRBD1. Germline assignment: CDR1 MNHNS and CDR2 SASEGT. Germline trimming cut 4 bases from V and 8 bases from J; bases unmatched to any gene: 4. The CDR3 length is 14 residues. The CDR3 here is CASSATGGREKLFF. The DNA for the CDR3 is TGTGCCAGCAGTGCGACAGGGGGCAGGGAAAAACTGTTTTTT.

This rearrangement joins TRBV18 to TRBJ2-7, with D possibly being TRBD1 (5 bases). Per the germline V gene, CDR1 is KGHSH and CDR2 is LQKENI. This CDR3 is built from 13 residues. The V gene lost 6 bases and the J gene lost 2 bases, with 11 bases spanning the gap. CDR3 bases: TGTGCCAGCTCGGTCAGGGAAACCTACGAGCAGTACTTC. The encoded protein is CASSVRETYEQYF.

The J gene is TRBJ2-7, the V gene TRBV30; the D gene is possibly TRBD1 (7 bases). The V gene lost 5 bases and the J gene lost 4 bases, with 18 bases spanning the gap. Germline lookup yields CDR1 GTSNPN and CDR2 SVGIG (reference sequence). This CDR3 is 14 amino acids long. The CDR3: CAWVGGDRVYEQYF. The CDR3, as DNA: TGTGCCTGGGTAGGCGGGGACAGAGTTTACGAGCAGTACTTC.

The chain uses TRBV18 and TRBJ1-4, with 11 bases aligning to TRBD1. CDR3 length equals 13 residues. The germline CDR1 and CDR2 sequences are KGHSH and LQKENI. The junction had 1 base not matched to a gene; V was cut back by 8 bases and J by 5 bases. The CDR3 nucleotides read TGTGCCAGCCGGGACAGGGGGAATGAAAAACTGTTTTTT. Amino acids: CASRDRGNEKLFF.

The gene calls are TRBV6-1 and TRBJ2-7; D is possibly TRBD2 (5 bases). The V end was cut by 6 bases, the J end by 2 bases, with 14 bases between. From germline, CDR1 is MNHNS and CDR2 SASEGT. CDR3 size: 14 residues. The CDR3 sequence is CASSARRGPYEQYF. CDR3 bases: TGTGCCAGCAGCGCCCGCCGAGGGCCCTACGAGCAGTACTTC.

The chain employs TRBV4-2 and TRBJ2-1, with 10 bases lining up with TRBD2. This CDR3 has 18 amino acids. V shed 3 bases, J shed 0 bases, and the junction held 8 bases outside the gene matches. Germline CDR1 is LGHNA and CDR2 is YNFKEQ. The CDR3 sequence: CASSQALAGPGSYNEQFF. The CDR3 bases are TGTGCCAGCAGCCAGGCACTAGCGGGGCCAGGCTCCTACAATGAGCAGTTCTTC.

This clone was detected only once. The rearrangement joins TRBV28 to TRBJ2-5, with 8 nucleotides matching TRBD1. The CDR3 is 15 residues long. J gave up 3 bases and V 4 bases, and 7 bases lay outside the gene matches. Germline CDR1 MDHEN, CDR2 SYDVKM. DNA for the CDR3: TGTGCCAGCAGTTACAGGGGGGCCATGAAAGAGACCCAGTACTTC. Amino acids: CASSYRGAMKETQYF.

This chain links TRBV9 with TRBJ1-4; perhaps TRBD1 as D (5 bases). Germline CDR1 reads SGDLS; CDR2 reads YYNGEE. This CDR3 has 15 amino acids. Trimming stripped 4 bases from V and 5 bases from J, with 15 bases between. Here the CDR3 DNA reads TGTGCCAGCAGCCCCCGGCTGGGGGGAAATGAAAAACTGTTTTTT. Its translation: CASSPRLGGNEKLFF.

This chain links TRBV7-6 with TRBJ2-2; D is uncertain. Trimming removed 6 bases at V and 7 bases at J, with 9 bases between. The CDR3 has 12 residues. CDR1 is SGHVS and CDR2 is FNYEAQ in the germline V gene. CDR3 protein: CASSPRVGELFF. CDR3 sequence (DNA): TGTGCCAGCAGTCCTCGGGTCGGGGAGCTGTTTTTT.

The CDR3 is CASSSLWTVSGNTIYF. The CDR3 DNA sequence: TGTGCCAGCAGCTCCCTCTGGACAGTTAGTGGAAACACCATATATTTT. This rearrangement joins TRBV11-2 to TRBJ1-3, with D possibly matching TRBD1 (6 bases). Trimming left V 4 bases short and J 3 bases short, with 16 bases between. Germline CDR1 SGHAT, CDR2 FQNNGV. CDR3 length: 16 amino acids.

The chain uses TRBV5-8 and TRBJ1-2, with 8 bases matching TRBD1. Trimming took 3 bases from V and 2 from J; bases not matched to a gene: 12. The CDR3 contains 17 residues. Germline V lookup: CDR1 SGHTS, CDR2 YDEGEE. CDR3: CASSSFGQGVLNYGYTF. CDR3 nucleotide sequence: TGTGCCAGCAGCTCCTTCGGACAGGGCGTTTTAAACTATGGCTACACCTTC. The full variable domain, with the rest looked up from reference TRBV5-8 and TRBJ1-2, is EAGVTQSPTHLIKTRGQQATLRCSPISGHTSVYWYQQALGLGLQFLLWYDEGEERNRGNFPPRFSGRQFPNYSSELNVNALELEDSALYLCASSSFGQGVLNYGYTFGSGTRLTVV.

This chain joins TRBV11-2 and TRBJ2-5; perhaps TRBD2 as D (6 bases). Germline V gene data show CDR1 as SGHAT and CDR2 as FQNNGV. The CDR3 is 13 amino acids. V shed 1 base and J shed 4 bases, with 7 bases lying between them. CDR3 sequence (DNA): TGTGCCAGCAGCTTAGGGGGGGTAGAGACCCAGTACTTC. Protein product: CASSLGGVETQYF.

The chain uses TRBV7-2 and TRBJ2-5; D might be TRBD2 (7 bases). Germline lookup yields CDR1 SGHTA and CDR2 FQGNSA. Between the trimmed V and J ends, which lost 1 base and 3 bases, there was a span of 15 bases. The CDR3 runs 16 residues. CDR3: CASSLGVGGGEETQYF. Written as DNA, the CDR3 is TGTGCCAGCAGCTTAGGAGTAGGGGGGGGAGAAGAGACCCAGTACTTC.

In nucleotides, the CDR3 is TGTGCCAGCAGTTTATATTCCGGCAGGGGCCTCAATCAGCCCCAGCATTTT. Protein sequence: CASSLYSGRGLNQPQHF. The chain has TRBV27 and TRBJ1-5, with D possibly TRBD1 on 6 matching bases. The CDR3 contains 17 residues. CDR1 and CDR2 (germline): MNHEY, SMNVEV (reference sequence). Trimming cost V 1 base and J 3 bases, with 16 bases left between them.

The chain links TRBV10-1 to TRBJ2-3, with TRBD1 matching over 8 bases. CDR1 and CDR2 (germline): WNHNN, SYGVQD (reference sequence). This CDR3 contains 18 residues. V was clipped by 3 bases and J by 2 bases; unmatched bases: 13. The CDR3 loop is CASSDNLRWDRNTDTQYF. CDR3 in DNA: TGCGCCAGCAGTGACAACCTACGTTGGGACAGGAACACAGATACGCAGTATTTT.

CDR3 protein: CASSPGTSGTYEQYF. DNA of the CDR3: TGTGCCAGCAGTCCTGGGACTAGCGGGACCTACGAGCAGTACTTC. The rearrangement links TRBV6-6 to TRBJ2-7; TRBD2 aligns across 13 bases. V dropped 5 bases and J dropped 2; count of bases not matched to a gene: 3. CDR1 is MNHNY and CDR2 is SVGAGI in the germline V gene (reference sequence). The CDR3 length is 15 residues.

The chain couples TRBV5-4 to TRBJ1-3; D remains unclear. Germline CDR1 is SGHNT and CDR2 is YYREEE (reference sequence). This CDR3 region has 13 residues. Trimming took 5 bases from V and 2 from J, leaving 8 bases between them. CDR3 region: CASRGQAGNTIYF. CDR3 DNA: TGTGCCAGCAGGGGTCAGGCTGGAAACACCATATATTTT.

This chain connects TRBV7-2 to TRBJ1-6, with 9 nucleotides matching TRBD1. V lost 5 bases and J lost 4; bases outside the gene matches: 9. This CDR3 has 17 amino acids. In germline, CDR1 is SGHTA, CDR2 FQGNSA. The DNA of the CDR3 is TGTGCCAGCAGCCGCGGGGACAGGGAAACATATAATTCACCCCTCCACTTT. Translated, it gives CASSRGDRETYNSPLHF.

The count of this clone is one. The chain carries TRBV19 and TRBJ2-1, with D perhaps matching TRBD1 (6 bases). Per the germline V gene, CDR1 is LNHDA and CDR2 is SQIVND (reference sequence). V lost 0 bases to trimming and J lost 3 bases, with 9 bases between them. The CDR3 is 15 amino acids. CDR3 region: CASSIEATGYNEQFF. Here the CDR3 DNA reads TGTGCCAGTAGTATAGAGGCGACAGGCTACAATGAGCAGTTCTTC.

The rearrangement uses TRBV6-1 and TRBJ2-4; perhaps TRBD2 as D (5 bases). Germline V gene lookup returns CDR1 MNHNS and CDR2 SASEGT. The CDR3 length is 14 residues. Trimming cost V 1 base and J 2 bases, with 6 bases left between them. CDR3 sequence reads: CASSEGGSKNIQYF. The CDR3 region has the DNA TGTGCCAGCAGTGAAGGAGGGTCCAAAAACATTCAGTACTTC.

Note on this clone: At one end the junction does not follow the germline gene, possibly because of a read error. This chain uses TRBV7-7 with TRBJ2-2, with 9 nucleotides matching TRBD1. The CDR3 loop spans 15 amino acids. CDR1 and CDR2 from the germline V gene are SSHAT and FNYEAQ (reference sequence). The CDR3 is CASSPGGQGTGELFF. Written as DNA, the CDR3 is TGTGCTAGCAGCCCCGGGGGACAGGGTACCGGGGAGCTGTTTTTT.

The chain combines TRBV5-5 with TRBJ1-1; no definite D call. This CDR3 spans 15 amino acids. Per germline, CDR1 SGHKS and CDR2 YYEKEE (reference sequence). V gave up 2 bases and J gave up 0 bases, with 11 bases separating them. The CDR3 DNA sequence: TGTGCCAGCAGCTTAACGGGAGAGTTGAACACTGAAGCTTTCTTT. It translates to CASSLTGELNTEAFF. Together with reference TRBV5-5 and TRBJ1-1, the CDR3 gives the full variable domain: DAGVTQSPTHLIKTRGQQVTLRCSPISGHKSVSWYQQVLGQGPQFIFQYYEKEERGRGNFPDRFSARQFPNYSSELNVNALLLGDSALYLCASSLTGELNTEAFFGQGTRLTVV.

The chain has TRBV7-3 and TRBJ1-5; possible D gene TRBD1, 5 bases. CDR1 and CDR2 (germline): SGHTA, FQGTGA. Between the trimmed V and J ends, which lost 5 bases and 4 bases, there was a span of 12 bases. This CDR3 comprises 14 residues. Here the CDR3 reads CASSPSGGNQPQHF. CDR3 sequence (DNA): TGTGCCAGCAGCCCTTCCGGGGGGAATCAGCCCCAGCATTTT.

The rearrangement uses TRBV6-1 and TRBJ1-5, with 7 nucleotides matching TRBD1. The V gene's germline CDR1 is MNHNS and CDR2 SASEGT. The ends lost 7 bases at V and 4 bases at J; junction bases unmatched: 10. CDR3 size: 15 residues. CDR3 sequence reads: CASTEDRALNQPQHF. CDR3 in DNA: TGTGCCAGCACCGAAGACAGGGCGTTGAATCAGCCCCAGCATTTT.

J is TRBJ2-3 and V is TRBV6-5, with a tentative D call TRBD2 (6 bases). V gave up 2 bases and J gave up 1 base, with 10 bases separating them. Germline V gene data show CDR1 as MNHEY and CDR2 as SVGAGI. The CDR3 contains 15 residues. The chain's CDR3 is CASSYRGEGTDTQYF. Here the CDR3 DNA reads TGTGCCAGCAGTTACCGCGGGGAGGGCACAGATACGCAGTATTTT.

The CDR3 loop reads CASSFEGDHGYTF. The CDR3 region has the DNA TGTGCCAGCAGTTTTGAAGGGGATCACGGCTACACCTTC. The V call is TRBV27, the J call TRBJ1-2; tentative D call: TRBD1 (5 bases). The length of the CDR3 is 13 residues. Germline CDR1 MNHEY, CDR2 SMNVEV (reference sequence). Trimming left V 3 bases short and J 8 bases short, with 13 bases between.

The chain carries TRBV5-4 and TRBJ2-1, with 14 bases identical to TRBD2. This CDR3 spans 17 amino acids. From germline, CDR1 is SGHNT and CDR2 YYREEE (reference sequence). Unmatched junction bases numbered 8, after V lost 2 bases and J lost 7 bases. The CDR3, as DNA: TGTGCCAGCAGCTTTGGACTAGCGGGGGGAAAGGTTAATGAGCAGTTCTTC. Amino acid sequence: CASSFGLAGGKVNEQFF.

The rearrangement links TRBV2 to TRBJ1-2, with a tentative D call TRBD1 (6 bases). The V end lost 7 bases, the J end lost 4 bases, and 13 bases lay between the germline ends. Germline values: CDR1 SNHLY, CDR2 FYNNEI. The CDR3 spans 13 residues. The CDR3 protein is CASTLDSPYGYTF. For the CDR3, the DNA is TGTGCCAGCACCCTGGACAGTCCCTATGGCTACACCTTC.